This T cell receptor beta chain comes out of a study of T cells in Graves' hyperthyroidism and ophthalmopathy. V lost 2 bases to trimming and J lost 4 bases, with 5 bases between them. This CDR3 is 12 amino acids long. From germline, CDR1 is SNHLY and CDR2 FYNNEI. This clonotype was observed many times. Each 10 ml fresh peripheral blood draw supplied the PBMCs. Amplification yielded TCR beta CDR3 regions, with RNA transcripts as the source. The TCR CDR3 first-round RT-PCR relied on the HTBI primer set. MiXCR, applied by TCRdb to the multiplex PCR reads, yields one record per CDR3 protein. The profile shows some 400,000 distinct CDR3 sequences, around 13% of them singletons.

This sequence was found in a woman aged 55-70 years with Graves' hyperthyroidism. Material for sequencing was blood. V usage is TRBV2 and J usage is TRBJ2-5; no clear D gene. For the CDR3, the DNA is TGTGCCAGCAGTGAACTTTTAGAGACCCAGTACTTC. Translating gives CASSELLETQYF.